Listed below are T cell receptor beta chains from one sample, sequenced in a study of PD-1 blockade in classical Hodgkin lymphoma. Using immunoSEQ multiplex PCR, the repertoire was profiled, and TCRdb retains in-frame clones only, with some absent. The sample shows some 16,000 clones, less than 80% of them seen only once. Sequences were derived from peripheral blood mononuclear cells (PBMCs), sampled before the second cycle of nivolumab. Source of these receptors: a human donor with classical Hodgkin lymphoma. The CDR3 runs from the conserved cysteine through the conserved F or W. The D gene is left open where the match is weak. Clone size is not always given. Where it is, it says once, few, many or a class for expanded clones.

CDR3: CASSQALTGLPQHF; DNA: TGCGCCAGCAGCCAAGCCCTTACAGGGCTACCCCAGCATTTT; D: -; size: -; length: 14; J: TRBJ1-5; V: TRBV4-1
CDR3: CASSRDRVGAYNSPLHF; DNA: TGCGCCAGCAGCAGGGACAGGGTCGGAGCCTATAATTCACCCCTCCACTTT; D: TRBD1; size: -; length: 17; J: TRBJ1-6; V: TRBV5-1
CDR3: CASSGGQGTDTQYF; DNA: TGTGCCAGCAGCGGTGGACAGGGAACAGATACGCAGTATTTT; D: TRBD1; size: -; length: 14; J: TRBJ2-3; V: TRBV9
CDR3: CASSAGTETYEQYF; DNA: TGTGCCAGCAGCGCCGGGACAGAGACCTACGAGCAGTACTTC; D: TRBD1; size: medium-sized; length: 14; J: TRBJ2-7; V: TRBV9
CDR3: CASSTRDASDTQYF; DNA: TGTGCCAGCAGTACCCGGGACGCTTCAGATACGCAGTATTTT; D: -; size: few; length: 14; J: TRBJ2-3; V: TRBV6-5
CDR3: CASNRLVDRVDGYTF; DNA: TGTGCCAGCAATCGACTTGTAGACAGGGTCGATGGCTACACCTTC; D: TRBD1; size: -; length: 15; J: TRBJ1-2; V: TRBV28
CDR3: CAIRDTTGELFF; DNA: TGTGCCATCAGGGACACCACCGGGGAGCTGTTTTTT; D: -; size: medium-sized; length: 12; J: TRBJ2-2; V: TRBV10-3
CDR3: CAMRAATNEKLFF; DNA: TGTGCCATGAGGGCGGCAACTAATGAAAAACTGTTTTTT; D: -; size: -; length: 13; J: TRBJ1-4; V: TRBV2
CDR3: CASSTQGGNSPLHF; DNA: TGCGCCAGCAGCACACAGGGCGGTAATTCACCCCTCCACTTT; D: -; size: -; length: 14; J: TRBJ1-6; V: TRBV5-1
CDR3: CASSFDREARSYTF; DNA: TGTGCCAGCAGCTTCGACAGGGAGGCCCGAAGCTACACCTTC; D: TRBD1; size: -; length: 14; J: TRBJ1-2; V: TRBV11-1
CDR3: CSVETQTQYF; DNA: TGCAGCGTTGAAACGCAGACGCAGTATTTT; D: -; size: once; length: 10; J: TRBJ2-3; V: TRBV29-1
CDR3: CASRGGINEKLFF; DNA: TGTGCCAGCAGGGGGGGGATTAATGAAAAACTGTTTTTT; D: -; size: once; length: 13; J: TRBJ1-4; V: TRBV28
CDR3: CAIRRTGNSPLHF; DNA: TGTGCCATCAGGAGGACGGGGAATTCACCCCTCCACTTT; D: -; size: -; length: 13; J: TRBJ1-6; V: TRBV10-3
CDR3: CASSFNAGRNYEQYF; DNA: TGTGCCAGCAGCTTTAACGCGGGACGGAACTACGAGCAGTACTTC; D: -; size: -; length: 15; J: TRBJ2-7; V: TRBV11-1
CDR3: CASSNGTAGAEEQYF; DNA: TGTGCCAGCAGCAATGGGACTGCTGGGGCGGAGGAGCAGTACTTC; D: -; size: -; length: 15; J: TRBJ2-7; V: TRBV21-1
CDR3: CSVLTRAGTGEKF; DNA: TGCAGCGTTCTGACCCGGGCAGGGACAGGGGAGAAATTT; D: TRBD1; size: medium-sized; length: 13; J: TRBJ1-1; V: TRBV29-1
CDR3: CASSLAGGTDTQYF; DNA: TGTGCCAGCAGCTTAGCCGGAGGCACAGATACGCAGTATTTT; D: -; size: -; length: 14; J: TRBJ2-3; V: TRBV7-9
CDR3: CASSFLGKHTEAFF; DNA: TGTGCCAGCAGTTTCTTGGGGAAGCACACTGAAGCTTTCTTT; D: -; size: -; length: 14; J: TRBJ1-1; V: TRBV27
CDR3: CASSGGLNTEAFF; DNA: TGTGCCAGCAGTGGCGGTTTGAACACTGAAGCTTTCTTT; D: -; size: few; length: 13; J: TRBJ1-1; V: TRBV2
CDR3: CASSQVGTGDPEAFF; DNA: TGCGCCAGCAGCCAAGTGGGAACAGGGGACCCTGAAGCTTTCTTT; D: TRBD1; size: medium-sized; length: 15; J: TRBJ1-1; V: TRBV4-1
CDR3: CASSGTSGRADLTGELFF; DNA: TGTGCCAGCAGTGGGACTAGCGGGAGGGCCGATCTGACCGGGGAGCTGTTTTTT; D: TRBD2; size: -; length: 18; J: TRBJ2-2; V: TRBV2
CDR3: CASSSTGPQGSQPQHF; DNA: TGTGCCAGCAGTTCGACAGGGCCCCAGGGGTCTCAGCCCCAGCATTTT; D: TRBD1; size: -; length: 16; J: TRBJ1-5; V: TRBV2
CDR3: CATSTWDRGSPLHF; DNA: TGTGCCACCAGCACTTGGGACCGGGGTTCACCCCTCCACTTT; D: -; size: -; length: 14; J: TRBJ1-6; V: TRBV15
CDR3: CASRALWGLQPQHF; DNA: TGTGCCAGCAGGGCCCTTTGGGGATTACAGCCCCAGCATTTT; D: -; size: -; length: 14; J: TRBJ1-5; V: TRBV28
CDR3: CASSAPFTDTQYF; DNA: TGTGCCAGCAGCGCACCCTTCACAGATACGCAGTATTTT; D: -; size: few; length: 13; J: TRBJ2-3; V: TRBV2
CDR3: CASSFRGSNYGYTF; DNA: TGCGCCAGCAGCTTCAGGGGGTCTAACTATGGCTACACCTTC; D: TRBD1; size: -; length: 14; J: TRBJ1-2; V: TRBV5-1
CDR3: CASIRTNPAQGRHEQYF; DNA: TGTGCCAGCATACGAACCAACCCCGCGCAGGGGCGACACGAGCAGTACTTC; D: -; size: few; length: 17; J: TRBJ2-7; V: TRBV2
CDR3: CASSFGGVYNEQFF; DNA: TGCGCCAGCAGCTTTGGGGGGGTTTACAATGAGCAGTTCTTC; D: TRBD2; size: -; length: 14; J: TRBJ2-1; V: TRBV5-1
CDR3: CASSRTSGTPTSTDTQYF; DNA: TGTGCCAGCAGCCGGACTAGCGGGACACCGACTAGCACAGATACGCAGTATTTT; D: TRBD2; size: few; length: 18; J: TRBJ2-3; V: TRBV7-9